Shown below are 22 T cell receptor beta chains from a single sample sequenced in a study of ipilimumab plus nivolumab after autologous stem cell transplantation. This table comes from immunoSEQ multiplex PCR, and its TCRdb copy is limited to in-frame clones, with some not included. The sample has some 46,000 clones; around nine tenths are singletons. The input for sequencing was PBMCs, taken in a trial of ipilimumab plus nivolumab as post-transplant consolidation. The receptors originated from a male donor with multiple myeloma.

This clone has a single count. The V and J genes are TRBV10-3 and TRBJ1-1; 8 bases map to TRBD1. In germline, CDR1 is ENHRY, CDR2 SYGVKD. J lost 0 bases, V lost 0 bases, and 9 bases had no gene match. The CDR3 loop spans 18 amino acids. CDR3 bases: TGTGCCATCAGTGAGTCGGCACAGGGGGGGCCCGTGAACACTGAAGCTTTCTTT. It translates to CAISESAQGGPVNTEAFF.

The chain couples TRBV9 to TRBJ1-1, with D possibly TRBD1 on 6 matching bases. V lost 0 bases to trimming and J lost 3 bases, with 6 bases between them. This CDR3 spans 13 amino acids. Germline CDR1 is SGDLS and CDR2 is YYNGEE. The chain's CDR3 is CASSVGGHTEAFF. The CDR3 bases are TGTGCCAGCAGCGTAGGGGGGCACACTGAAGCTTTCTTT.

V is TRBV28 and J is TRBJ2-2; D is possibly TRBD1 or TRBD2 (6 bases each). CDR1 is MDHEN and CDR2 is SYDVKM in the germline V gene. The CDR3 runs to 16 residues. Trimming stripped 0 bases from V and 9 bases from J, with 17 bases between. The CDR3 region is CASSLWGAGGYWELFF. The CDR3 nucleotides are TGTGCCAGCAGTTTATGGGGGGCAGGAGGGTACTGGGAGCTGTTTTTT. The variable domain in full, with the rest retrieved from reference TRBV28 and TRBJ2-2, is DVKVTQSSRYLVKRTGEKVFLECVQDMDHENMFWYRQDPGLGLRLIYFSYDVKMKEKGDIPEGYSVSREKKERFSLILESASTNQTSMYLCASSLWGAGGYWELFFGEGSRLTVL.

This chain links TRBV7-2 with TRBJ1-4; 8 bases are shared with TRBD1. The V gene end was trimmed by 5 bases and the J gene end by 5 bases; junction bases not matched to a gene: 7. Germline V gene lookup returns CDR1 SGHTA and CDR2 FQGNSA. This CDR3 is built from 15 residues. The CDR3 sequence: CASSRTGTGNEKLFF. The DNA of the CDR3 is TGTGCCAGCAGCCGGACCGGGACAGGCAATGAAAAACTGTTTTTT.

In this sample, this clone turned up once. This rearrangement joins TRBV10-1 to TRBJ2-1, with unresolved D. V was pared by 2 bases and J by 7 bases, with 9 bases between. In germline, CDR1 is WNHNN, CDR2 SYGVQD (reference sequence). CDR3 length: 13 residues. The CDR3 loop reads CASSEASLNEQFF. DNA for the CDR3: TGCGCCAGCAGTGAGGCCTCTCTTAATGAGCAGTTCTTC.

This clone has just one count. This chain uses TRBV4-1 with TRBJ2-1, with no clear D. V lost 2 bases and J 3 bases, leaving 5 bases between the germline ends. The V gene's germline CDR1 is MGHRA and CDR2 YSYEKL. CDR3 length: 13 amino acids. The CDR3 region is CASSQKGYNEQFF. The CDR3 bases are TGCGCCAGCAGCCAAAAGGGCTACAATGAGCAGTTCTTC.

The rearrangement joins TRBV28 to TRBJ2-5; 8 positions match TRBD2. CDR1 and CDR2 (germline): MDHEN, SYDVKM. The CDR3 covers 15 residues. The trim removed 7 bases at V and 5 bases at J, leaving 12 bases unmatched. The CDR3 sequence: CASIFGAGGGETQYF. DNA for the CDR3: TGTGCCAGCATTTTTGGCGCGGGAGGCGGCGAGACCCAGTACTTC.

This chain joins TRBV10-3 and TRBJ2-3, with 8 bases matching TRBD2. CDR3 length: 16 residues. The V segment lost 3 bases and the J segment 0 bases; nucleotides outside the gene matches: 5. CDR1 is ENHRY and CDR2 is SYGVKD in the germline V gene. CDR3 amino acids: CAISDPRGASTDTQYF. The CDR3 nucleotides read TGTGCCATCAGTGACCCGCGGGGGGCTAGCACAGATACGCAGTATTTT.

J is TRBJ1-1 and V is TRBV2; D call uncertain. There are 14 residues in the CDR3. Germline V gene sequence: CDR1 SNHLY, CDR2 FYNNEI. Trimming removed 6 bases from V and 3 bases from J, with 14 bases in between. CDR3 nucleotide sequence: TGTGCCAGCAGCCCTATAGCCCCCGACACTGAAGCTTTCTTT. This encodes CASSPIAPDTEAFF. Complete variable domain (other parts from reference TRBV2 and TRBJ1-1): EPEVTQTPSHQVTQMGQEVILRCVPISNHLYFYWYRQILGQKVEFLVSFYNNEISEKSEIFDDQFSVERPDGSNFTLKIRSTKLEDSAMYFCASSPIAPDTEAFFGQGTRLTVV.

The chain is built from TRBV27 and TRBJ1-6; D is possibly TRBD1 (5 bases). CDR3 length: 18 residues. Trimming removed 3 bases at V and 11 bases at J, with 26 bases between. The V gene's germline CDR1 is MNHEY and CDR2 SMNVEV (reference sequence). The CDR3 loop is CASSFWGTTGYDRAPLHF. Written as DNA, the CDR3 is TGTGCCAGCAGTTTCTGGGGGACGACGGGATACGATCGGGCACCCCTCCACTTT.

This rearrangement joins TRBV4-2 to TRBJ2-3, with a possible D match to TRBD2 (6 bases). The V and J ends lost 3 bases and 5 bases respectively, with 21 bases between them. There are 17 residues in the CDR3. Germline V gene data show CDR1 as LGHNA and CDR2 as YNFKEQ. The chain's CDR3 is CASSHDGTRDVGDTQYF. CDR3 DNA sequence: TGTGCCAGCAGCCACGATGGAACGCGGGACGTCGGAGATACGCAGTATTTT.

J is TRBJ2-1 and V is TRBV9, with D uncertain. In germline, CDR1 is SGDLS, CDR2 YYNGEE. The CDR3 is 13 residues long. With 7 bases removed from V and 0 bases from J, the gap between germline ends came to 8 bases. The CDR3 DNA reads TGTGCCAGCGCCCTTAGCTCCTACAATGAGCAGTTCTTC. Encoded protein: CASALSSYNEQFF.

CDR3 nucleotide sequence: TGCGCCAGCAGCTTGGTGCTAGCGGAGAGCGATACGCAGTATTTT. This encodes CASSLVLAESDTQYF. This chain uses TRBV5-1 with TRBJ2-3; 7 bases align to TRBD2. Unmatched junction bases numbered 7, after V lost 0 bases and J lost 6 bases. The CDR3 consists of 15 residues. Germline CDR1 SGHRS, CDR2 YFSETQ.

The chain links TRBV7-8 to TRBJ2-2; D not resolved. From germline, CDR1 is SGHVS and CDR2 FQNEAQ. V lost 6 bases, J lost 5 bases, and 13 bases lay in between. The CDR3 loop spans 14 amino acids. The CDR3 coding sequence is TGTGCCAGCAGTTTTCAGGCTTTGACCGGGGAGCTGTTTTTT. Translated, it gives CASSFQALTGELFF.

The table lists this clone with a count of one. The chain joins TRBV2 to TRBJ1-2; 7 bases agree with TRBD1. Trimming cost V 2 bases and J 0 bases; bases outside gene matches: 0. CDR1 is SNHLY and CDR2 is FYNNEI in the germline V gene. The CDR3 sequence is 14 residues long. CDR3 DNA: TGTGCCAGCAGTGAACAGGGGGCTAACTATGGCTACACCTTC. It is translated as CASSEQGANYGYTF.

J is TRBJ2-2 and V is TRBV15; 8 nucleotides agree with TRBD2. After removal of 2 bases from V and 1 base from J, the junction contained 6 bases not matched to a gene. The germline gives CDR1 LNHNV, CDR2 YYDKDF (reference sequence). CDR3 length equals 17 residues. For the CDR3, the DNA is TGTGCCACCAGCAGACCCTTGGCGGGGGGGAACACCGGGGAGCTGTTTTTT. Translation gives CATSRPLAGGNTGELFF.

CDR3 coding DNA: TGTGCCAGTAGTATCAGGGGTGTCGGGGACGAGCAGTACTTC. This codes for CASSIRGVGDEQYF. The J gene is TRBJ2-7, the V gene TRBV19, with D possibly matching TRBD1 (6 bases). There are 14 residues in the CDR3. V was pared by 3 bases and J by 5 bases, with 14 bases between. Germline values: CDR1 LNHDA, CDR2 SQIVND (reference sequence). Supplemented by reference TRBV19 and TRBJ2-7, the full variable domain reads DGGITQSPKYLFRKEGQNVTLSCEQNLNHDAMYWYRQDPGQGLRLIYYSQIVNDFQKGDIAEGYSVSREKKESFPLTVTSAQKNPTAFYLCASSIRGVGDEQYFGPGTRLTVT.

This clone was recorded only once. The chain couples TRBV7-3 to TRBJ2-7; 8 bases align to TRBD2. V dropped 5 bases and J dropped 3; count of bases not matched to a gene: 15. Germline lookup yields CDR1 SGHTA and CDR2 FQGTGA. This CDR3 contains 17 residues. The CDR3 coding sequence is TGTGCCAGCAGCCCCGGGCGGGGGGCGAGCGGGCACTACGAGCAGTACTTC. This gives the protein CASSPGRGASGHYEQYF.

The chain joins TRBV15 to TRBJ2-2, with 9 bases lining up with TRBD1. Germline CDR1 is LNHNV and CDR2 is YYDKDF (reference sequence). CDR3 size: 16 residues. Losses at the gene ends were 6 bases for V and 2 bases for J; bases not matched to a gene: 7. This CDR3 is CATRDWTGDNTGELFF. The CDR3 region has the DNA TGTGCCACCAGGGACTGGACAGGGGATAACACCGGGGAGCTGTTTTTT. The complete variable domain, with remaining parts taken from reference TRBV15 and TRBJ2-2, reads DAMVIQNPRYQVTQFGKPVTLSCSQTLNHNVMYWYQQKSSQAPKLLFHYYDKDFNNEADTPDNFQSRRPNTSFCFLDIRSPGLGDTAMYLCATRDWTGDNTGELFFGEGSRLTVL.

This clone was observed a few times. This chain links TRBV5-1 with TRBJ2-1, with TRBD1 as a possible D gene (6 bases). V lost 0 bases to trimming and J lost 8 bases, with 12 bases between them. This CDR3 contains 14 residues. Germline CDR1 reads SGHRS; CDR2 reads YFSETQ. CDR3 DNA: TGCGCCAGCAGCTTGGCCGTGGGGGCTTATGAGCAGTTCTTC. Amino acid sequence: CASSLAVGAYEQFF.

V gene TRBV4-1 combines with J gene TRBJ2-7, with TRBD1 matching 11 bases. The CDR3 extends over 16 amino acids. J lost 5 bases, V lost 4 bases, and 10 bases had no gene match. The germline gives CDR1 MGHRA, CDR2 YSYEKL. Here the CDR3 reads CASSRIVGQGAHEQYF. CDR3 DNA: TGCGCCAGCAGCCGAATCGTAGGACAGGGGGCCCACGAGCAGTACTTC.

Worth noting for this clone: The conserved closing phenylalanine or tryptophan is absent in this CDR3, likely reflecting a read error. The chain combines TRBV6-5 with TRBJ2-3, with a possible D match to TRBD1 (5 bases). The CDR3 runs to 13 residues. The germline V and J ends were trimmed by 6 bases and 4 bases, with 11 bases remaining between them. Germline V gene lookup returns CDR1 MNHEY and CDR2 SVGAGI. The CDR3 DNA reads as TGTGCCAGCAGGAGACAGCTGGCAGATACGCAGTATCTT. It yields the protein CASRRQLADTQYL.